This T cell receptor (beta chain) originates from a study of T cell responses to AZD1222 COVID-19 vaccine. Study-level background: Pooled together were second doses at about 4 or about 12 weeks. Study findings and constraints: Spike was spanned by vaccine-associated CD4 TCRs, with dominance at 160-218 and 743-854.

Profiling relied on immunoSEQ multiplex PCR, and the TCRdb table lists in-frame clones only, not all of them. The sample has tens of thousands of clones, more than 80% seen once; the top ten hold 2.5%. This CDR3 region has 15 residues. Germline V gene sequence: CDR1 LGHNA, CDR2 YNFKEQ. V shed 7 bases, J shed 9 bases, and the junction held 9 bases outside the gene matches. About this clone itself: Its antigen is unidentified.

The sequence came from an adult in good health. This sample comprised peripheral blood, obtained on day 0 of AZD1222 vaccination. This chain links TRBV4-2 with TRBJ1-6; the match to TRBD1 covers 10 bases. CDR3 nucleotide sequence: TGTGCCAGCAAGCTGACAGGGGGCGAGGGTTCACCCCTCCACTTT. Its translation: CASKLTGGEGSPLHF.